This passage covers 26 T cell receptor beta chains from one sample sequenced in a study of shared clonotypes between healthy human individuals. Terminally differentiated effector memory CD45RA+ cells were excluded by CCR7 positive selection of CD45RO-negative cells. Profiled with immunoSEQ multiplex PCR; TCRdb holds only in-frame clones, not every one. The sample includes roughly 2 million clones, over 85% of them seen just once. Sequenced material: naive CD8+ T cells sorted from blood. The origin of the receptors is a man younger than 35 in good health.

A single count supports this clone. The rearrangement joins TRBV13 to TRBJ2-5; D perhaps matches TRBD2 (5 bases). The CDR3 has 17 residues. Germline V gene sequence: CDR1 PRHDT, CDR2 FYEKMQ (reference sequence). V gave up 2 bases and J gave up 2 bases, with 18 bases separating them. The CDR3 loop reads CASSLFSVANLQETQYF. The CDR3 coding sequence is TGTGCCAGCAGCTTATTCTCGGTAGCGAATCTTCAAGAGACCCAGTACTTC. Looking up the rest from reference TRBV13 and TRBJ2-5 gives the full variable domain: AAGVIQSPRHLIKEKRETATLKCYPIPRHDTVYWYQQGPGQDPQFLISFYEKMQSDKGSIPDRFSAQQFSDYHSELNMSSLELGDSALYFCASSLFSVANLQETQYFGPGTRLLVL.

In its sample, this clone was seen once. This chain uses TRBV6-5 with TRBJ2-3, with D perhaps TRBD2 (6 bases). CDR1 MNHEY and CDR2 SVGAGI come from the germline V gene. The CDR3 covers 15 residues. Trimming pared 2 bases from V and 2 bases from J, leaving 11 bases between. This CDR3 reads CASSYGAGLTDTQYF. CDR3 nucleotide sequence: TGTGCCAGCAGTTACGGGGCGGGGCTCACAGATACGCAGTATTTT.

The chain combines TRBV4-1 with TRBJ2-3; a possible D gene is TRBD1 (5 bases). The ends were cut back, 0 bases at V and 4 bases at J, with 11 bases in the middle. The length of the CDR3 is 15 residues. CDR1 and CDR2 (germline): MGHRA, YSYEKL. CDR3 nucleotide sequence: TGCGCCAGCAGCCAAGAGAAGCAACAGGCAGATACGCAGTATTTT. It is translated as CASSQEKQQADTQYF.

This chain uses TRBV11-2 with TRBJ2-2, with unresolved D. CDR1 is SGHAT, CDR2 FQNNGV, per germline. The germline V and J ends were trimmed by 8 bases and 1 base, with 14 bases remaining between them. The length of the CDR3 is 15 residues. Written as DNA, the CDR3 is TGTGCCAGCTCTAATTGGGTAGGGAACACCGGGGAGCTGTTTTTT. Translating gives CASSNWVGNTGELFF.

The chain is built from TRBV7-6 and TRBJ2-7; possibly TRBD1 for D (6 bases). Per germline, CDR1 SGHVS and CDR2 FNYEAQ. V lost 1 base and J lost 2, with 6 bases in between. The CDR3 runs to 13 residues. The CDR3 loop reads CASSLGDTYEQYF. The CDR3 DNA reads TGTGCCAGCAGCTTAGGGGACACCTACGAGCAGTACTTC.

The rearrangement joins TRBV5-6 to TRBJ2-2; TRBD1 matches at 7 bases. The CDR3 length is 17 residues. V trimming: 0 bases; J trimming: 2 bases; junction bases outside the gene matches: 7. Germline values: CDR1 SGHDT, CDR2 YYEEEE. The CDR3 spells CASSLAFGTANTGELFF. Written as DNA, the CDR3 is TGTGCCAGCAGCTTGGCGTTCGGGACAGCAAACACCGGGGAGCTGTTTTTT.

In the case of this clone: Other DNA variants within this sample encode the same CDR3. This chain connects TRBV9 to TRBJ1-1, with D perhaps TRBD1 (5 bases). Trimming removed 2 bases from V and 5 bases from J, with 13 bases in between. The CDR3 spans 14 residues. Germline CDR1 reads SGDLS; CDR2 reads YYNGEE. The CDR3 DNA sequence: TGTGCCAGCAGCGTTGGTACGGGGGTGACTGAAGCTTTCTTT. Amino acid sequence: CASSVGTGVTEAFF.

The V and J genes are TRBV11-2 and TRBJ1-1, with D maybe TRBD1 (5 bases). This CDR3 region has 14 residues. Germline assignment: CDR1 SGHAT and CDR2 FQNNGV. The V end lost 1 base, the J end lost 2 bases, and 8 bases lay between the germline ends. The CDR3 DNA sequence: TGTGCCAGCAGCTTAGCTCAGGGAAACACTGAAGCTTTCTTT. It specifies CASSLAQGNTEAFF. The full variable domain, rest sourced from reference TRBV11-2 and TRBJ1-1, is EAGVAQSPRYKIIEKRQSVAFWCNPISGHATLYWYQQILGQGPKLLIQFQNNGVVDDSQLPKDRFSAERLKGVDSTLKIQPAKLEDSAVYLCASSLAQGNTEAFFGQGTRLTVV.

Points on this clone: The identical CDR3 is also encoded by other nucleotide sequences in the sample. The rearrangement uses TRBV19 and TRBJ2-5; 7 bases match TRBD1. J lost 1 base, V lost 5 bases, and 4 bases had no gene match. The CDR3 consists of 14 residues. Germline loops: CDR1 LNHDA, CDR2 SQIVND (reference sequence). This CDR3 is CASSLGTAQETQYF. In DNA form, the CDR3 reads TGTGCCAGTAGTCTAGGGACAGCCCAAGAGACCCAGTACTTC.

The CDR3 protein is CASSLGWTVYGYTF. CDR3 in DNA: TGTGCCAGCAGCTTAGGTTGGACAGTTTATGGCTACACCTTC. V gene TRBV7-9 combines with J gene TRBJ1-2, with a tentative D call TRBD1 (6 bases). The CDR3 extends over 14 amino acids. The germline V gene encodes CDR1 SEHNR and CDR2 FQNEAQ (reference sequence). V was pared by 1 base and J by 5 bases, with 11 bases between.

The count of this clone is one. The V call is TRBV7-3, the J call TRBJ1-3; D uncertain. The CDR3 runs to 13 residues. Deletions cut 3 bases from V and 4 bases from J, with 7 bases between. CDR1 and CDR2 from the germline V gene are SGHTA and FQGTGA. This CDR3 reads CASSFNPGNTIYF. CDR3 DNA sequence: TGTGCCAGCAGCTTTAATCCCGGAAACACCATATATTTT.

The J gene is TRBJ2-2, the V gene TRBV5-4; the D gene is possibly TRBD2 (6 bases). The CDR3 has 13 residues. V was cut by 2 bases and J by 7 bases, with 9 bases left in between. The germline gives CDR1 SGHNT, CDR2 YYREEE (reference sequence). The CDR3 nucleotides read TGTGCCAGCAGCTTCCGGGGGATCGGGGAGCTGTTTTTT. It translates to CASSFRGIGELFF.

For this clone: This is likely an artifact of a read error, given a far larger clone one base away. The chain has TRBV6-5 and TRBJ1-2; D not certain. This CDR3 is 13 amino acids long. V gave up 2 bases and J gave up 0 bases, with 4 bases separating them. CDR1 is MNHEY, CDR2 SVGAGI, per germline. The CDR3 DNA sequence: TGTGCCAGCAGTTACGCTACTAACTATGGCTACACCTTC. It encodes CASSYATNYGYTF.

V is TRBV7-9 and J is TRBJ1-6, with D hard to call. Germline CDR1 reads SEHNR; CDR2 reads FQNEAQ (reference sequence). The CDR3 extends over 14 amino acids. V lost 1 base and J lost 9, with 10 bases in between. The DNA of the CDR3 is TGTGCCAGCAGCTTAGTCTCTCAGCCTTCACCCCTCCACTTT. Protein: CASSLVSQPSPLHF.

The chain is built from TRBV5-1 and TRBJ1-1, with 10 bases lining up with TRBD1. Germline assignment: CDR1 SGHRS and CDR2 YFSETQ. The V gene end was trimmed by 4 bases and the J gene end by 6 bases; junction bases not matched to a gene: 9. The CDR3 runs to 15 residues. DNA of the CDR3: TGCGCCAGCAGCCCCAGGGGGGACAGGGGCCCTGAAGCTTTCTTT. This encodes CASSPRGDRGPEAFF.

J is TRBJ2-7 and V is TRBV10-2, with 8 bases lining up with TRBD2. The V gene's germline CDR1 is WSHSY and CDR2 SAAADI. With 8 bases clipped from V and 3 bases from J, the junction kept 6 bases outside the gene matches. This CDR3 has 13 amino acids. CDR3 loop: CASSFGGVYEQYF. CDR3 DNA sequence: TGCGCCAGCTCCTTCGGGGGGGTCTACGAGCAGTACTTC.

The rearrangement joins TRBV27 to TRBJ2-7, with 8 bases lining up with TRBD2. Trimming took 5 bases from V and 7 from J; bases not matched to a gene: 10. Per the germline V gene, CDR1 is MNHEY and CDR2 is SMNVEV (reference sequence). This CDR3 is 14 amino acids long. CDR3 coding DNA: TGTGCCAGCAGTCCCCCCGGGGGGGTACGGGAGCAGTACTTC. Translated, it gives CASSPPGGVREQYF.

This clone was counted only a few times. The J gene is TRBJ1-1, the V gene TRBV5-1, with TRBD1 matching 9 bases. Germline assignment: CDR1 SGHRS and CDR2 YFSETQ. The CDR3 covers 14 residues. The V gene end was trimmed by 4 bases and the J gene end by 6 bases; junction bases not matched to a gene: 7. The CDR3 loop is CASSVRDRDPEAFF. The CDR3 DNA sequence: TGCGCCAGCAGCGTCCGGGACAGGGACCCTGAAGCTTTCTTT.

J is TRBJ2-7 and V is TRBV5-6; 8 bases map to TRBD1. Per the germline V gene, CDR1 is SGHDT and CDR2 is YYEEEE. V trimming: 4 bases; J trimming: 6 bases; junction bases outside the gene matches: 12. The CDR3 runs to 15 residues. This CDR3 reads CASSPPAGGIIEQYF. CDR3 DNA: TGTGCCAGCAGCCCCCCCGCAGGGGGCATAATCGAGCAGTACTTC.

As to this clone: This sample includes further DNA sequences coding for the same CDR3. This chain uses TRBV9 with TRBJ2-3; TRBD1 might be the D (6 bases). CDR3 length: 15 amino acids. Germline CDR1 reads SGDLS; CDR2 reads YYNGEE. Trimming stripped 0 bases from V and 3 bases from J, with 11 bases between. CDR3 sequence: CASSVAQGRTDTQYF. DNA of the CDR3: TGTGCCAGCAGCGTAGCCCAGGGGAGAACAGATACGCAGTATTTT.

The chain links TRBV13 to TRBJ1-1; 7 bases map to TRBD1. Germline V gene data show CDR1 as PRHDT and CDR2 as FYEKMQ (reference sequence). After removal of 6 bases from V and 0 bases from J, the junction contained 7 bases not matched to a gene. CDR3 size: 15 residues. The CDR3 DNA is TGTGCCAGCAGTACCAGGGGGAGTATGAACACTGAAGCTTTCTTT. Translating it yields CASSTRGSMNTEAFF.

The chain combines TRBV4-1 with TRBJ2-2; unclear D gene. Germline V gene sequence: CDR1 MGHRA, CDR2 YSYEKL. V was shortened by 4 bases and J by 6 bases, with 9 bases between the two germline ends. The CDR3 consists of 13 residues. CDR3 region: CASSPAVPGELFF. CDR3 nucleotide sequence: TGCGCCAGCAGCCCCGCCGTCCCCGGGGAGCTGTTTTTT.

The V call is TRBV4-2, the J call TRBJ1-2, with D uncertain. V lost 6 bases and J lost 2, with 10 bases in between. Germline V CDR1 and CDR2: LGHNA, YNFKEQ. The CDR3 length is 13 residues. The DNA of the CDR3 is TGTGCCAGCAGGCGGACGGAAAACTATGGCTACACCTTC. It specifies CASRRTENYGYTF.

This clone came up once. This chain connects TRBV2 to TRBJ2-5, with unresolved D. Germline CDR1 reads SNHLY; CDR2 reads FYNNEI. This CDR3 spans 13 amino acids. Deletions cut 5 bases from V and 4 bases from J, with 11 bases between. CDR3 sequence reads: CASSRAIVETQYF. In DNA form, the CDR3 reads TGTGCCAGCAGTAGGGCTATTGTAGAGACCCAGTACTTC.

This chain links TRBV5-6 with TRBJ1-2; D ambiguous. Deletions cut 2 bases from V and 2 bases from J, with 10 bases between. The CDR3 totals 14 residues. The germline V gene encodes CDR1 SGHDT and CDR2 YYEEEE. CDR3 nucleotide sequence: TGTGCCAGCAGCTTTCCTACGGCAAACTATGGCTACACCTTC. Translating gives CASSFPTANYGYTF.

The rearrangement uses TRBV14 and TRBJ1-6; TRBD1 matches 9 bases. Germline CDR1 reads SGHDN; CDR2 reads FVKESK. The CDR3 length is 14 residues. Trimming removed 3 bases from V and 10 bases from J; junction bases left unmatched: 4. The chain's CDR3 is CASSQGQGGSPLHF. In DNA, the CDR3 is TGTGCCAGCAGCCAGGGACAGGGAGGGTCACCCCTCCACTTT. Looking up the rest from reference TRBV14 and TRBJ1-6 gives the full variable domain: EAGVTQFPSHSVIEKGQTVTLRCDPISGHDNLYWYRRVMGKEIKFLLHFVKESKQDESGMPNNRFLAERTGGTYSTLKVQPAELEDSGVYFCASSQGQGGSPLHFGNGTRLTVT.